This T cell receptor (beta chain) was identified in a study of blood T cell repertoires in COVID-19. Produced via immunoSEQ multiplex PCR; TCRdb's table is partial and in-frame only. Among over 400,000 clones listed, roughly 88% were seen once. The CDR3 covers 14 residues. V dropped 6 bases and J dropped 0; count of bases not matched to a gene: 3. The germline V gene has CDR1 SQVTM and CDR2 ANQGSEA. The TCR was taken from a woman in her twenties or thirties with active or convalescent COVID-19. Sequenced material: peripheral blood. The gene calls are TRBV29-1 and TRBJ2-1; 9 positions agree with TRBD1. This chain's CDR3 is CSVGTGSSYNEQFF. The CDR3 region has the DNA TGCAGCGTAGGGACAGGGAGCTCCTACAATGAGCAGTTCTTC.